This TCR beta chain stems from a study of response to subunit inactivated influenza vaccine. Points from the study as a whole: It was suggested by the authors that few new T cells are recruited by each seasonal influenza vaccination.

This CDR3 has 14 amino acids. V shed 0 bases, J shed 4 bases, and the junction held 1 base outside the gene matches. The germline V gene has CDR1 LGHNA and CDR2 YSLEER. About this clonotype: Its antigen is still unknown.

TCRdb used MiXCR to reprocess the RT-PCR reads, holding one entry per CDR3 protein. This table has 800,000 to 1,000,000 distinct CDR3 sequences, around 21% appearing once. This chain links TRBV4-3 with TRBJ2-5; the match to TRBD1 covers 8 bases. The specimen comprised PBMCs from blood, sampled 5 days after vaccination. The TCR was taken from a man aged 50 or older who received an inactivated influenza vaccine. In DNA form, the CDR3 reads TGCGCCAGCAGCCAAGATACAGGGGGAGAGACCCAGTACTTC. This sequence encodes CASSQDTGGETQYF.